This T cell receptor (beta chain) originates from a study of response to subunit inactivated influenza vaccine. This clonotype was detected many times. The V gene lost 5 bases and the J gene lost 0 bases, with 6 bases spanning the gap. This CDR3 region has 13 residues. Germline loops: CDR1 LGHNA, CDR2 YNFKEQ. One entry per CDR3 protein results from TCRdb running MiXCR on the RT-PCR reads. Seen here are about 500,000 distinct CDR3 sequences, 15% to 20% observed once, and the top ten hold less than 4%. The TCR sequence derives from a man aged 50 to 69 who received an inactivated influenza vaccine. Here the sequenced sample was CD4+ T cells sorted from PBMCs, taken less than 30 months after vaccination. The chain links TRBV4-2 to TRBJ2-3; D not resolved. The CDR3 loop reads CASSTDSTDTQYF. CDR3 in DNA: TGTGCCAGCAGCACCGACAGCACAGATACGCAGTATTTT.